A selection of T cell receptor beta chains follows, all from one sample in a study of cytomegalovirus exposure and HLA in healthy donors. Only in-frame clones appear in the TCRdb table, and some are missing; sequencing was by immunoSEQ multiplex PCR. The profile shows about 160,000 clones, 70% to 85% of them singletons. Sequenced material: PBMCs. These receptors were collected from a man between 25 and 39 years old in good health and CMV-seropositive. CDR3s include the opening cysteine and the closing phenylalanine or tryptophan. The D gene is left open where the match is weak. Only part of the rows carry a size: once, few, many, or a class if the clone is expanded.

v_gene: TRBV10-3; j_gene: TRBJ2-7; d_gene: -; abundance: -; len: 14; CDR3nt: TGTGCCATCAGTGAGTATGGGGGGTCCTACGAGCAGTACTTC; CDR3aa: CAISEYGGSYEQYF
v_gene: TRBV27; j_gene: TRBJ2-3; d_gene: TRBD2; abundance: few; len: 14; CDR3nt: TGTGCCAGCCACGTAGCGGGGAGCACAGATACGCAGTATTTT; CDR3aa: CASHVAGSTDTQYF
v_gene: TRBV7-3; j_gene: TRBJ2-1; d_gene: TRBD1; abundance: -; len: 15; CDR3nt: TGTGCCAGCAGCCAGGACAGGGGGCAATACAATGAGCAGTTCTTC; CDR3aa: CASSQDRGQYNEQFF
v_gene: TRBV19; j_gene: TRBJ1-1; d_gene: -; abundance: -; len: 14; CDR3nt: TGTGCCAGTAGTCTGTCACAAGTGAACACTGAAGCTTTCTTT; CDR3aa: CASSLSQVNTEAFF
v_gene: TRBV5-4; j_gene: TRBJ1-1; d_gene: -; abundance: once; len: 12; CDR3nt: TGTGCCAGCAGCTTCGGGAACACTGAAGCTTTCTTT; CDR3aa: CASSFGNTEAFF
v_gene: TRBV19; j_gene: TRBJ1-1; d_gene: TRBD1; abundance: -; len: 16; CDR3nt: TGTGCCAGTAGGACTCCGGGACAGGGGTCGTACACTGAAGCTTTCTTT; CDR3aa: CASRTPGQGSYTEAFF
v_gene: TRBV6-1; j_gene: TRBJ2-7; d_gene: TRBD1; abundance: -; len: 15; CDR3nt: TGTGCCAGCCGGGACAGGGTCAGGGGCTCCTACGAGCAGTACTTC; CDR3aa: CASRDRVRGSYEQYF
v_gene: TRBV7-2; j_gene: TRBJ1-2; d_gene: TRBD1; abundance: -; len: 15; CDR3nt: TGTGCCAGCAGCTTAGCGTCAGGGGGCGGCTATGGCTACACCTTC; CDR3aa: CASSLASGGGYGYTF
v_gene: TRBV6-5; j_gene: TRBJ2-7; d_gene: TRBD1; abundance: -; len: 15; CDR3nt: TGTGCCAGCAGTTACTACCCGGGACAGGGGTACGAGCAGTACTTC; CDR3aa: CASSYYPGQGYEQYF
v_gene: TRBV4-1; j_gene: TRBJ2-5; d_gene: TRBD2; abundance: -; len: 15; CDR3nt: TGCGCCAGCAGCCAAGCGGGGGGAGACCAAGAGACCCAGTACTTC; CDR3aa: CASSQAGGDQETQYF
v_gene: TRBV19; j_gene: TRBJ2-4; d_gene: TRBD1; abundance: -; len: 13; CDR3nt: TGTGCCAGTAGCACGGGACAGGGAAGCATTCAGTACTTC; CDR3aa: CASSTGQGSIQYF
v_gene: TRBV29-1; j_gene: TRBJ2-3; d_gene: TRBD1; abundance: -; len: 13; CDR3nt: TGCAGCGTGGACGGACAGGCCCCAGATACGCAGTATTTT; CDR3aa: CSVDGQAPDTQYF
v_gene: TRBV7-9; j_gene: TRBJ1-2; d_gene: -; abundance: -; len: 15; CDR3nt: TGTGCCCCCCTCAAGTCTGGCCGGGGGGGCTATGGCTACACCTTC; CDR3aa: CAPLKSGRGGYGYTF
v_gene: TRBV7-9; j_gene: TRBJ1-1; d_gene: -; abundance: few; len: 14; CDR3nt: TGTGCCAGCAGCAGGCAGGGGATGAACACTGAAGCTTTCTTT; CDR3aa: CASSRQGMNTEAFF
v_gene: TRBV6-5; j_gene: TRBJ1-6; d_gene: TRBD1; abundance: -; len: 14; CDR3nt: TGTGCCAGCCTACCCCCTGACAGGGCTTCACCCCTCCACTTT; CDR3aa: CASLPPDRASPLHF
v_gene: TRBV6-1; j_gene: TRBJ2-7; d_gene: -; abundance: -; len: 12; CDR3nt: TGTGCCAGCAGTCGCGGGTGGTACGAGCAGTACTTC; CDR3aa: CASSRGWYEQYF
v_gene: TRBV4-1; j_gene: TRBJ2-1; d_gene: -; abundance: -; len: 19; CDR3nt: TGCGCCAGCAGCCAAGAAAGGGATTTAGCGCCCTCCGTGGGAAATGAGCAGTTCTTC; CDR3aa: CASSQERDLAPSVGNEQFF
v_gene: TRBV5-1; j_gene: TRBJ2-1; d_gene: -; abundance: -; len: 14; CDR3nt: TGCGCCAGCACCCTTTCGCCAGACTACAATGAGCAGTTCTTC; CDR3aa: CASTLSPDYNEQFF
v_gene: TRBV4-2; j_gene: TRBJ2-7; d_gene: TRBD1; abundance: -; len: 16; CDR3nt: TGTGCCAGCAGCCAAGAAGTGGGGACAGCCCGCCACGAGCAGTACTTC; CDR3aa: CASSQEVGTARHEQYF
v_gene: TRBV28; j_gene: TRBJ2-5; d_gene: -; abundance: -; len: 15; CDR3nt: TGTGCCAGCAGTTTAGATGGCGGGGTTCAAGAGACCCAGTACTTC; CDR3aa: CASSLDGGVQETQYF
v_gene: TRBV29-1; j_gene: TRBJ2-3; d_gene: TRBD2; abundance: few; len: 14; CDR3nt: TGCAGCGGTCAACAGGGGCGGGGGGGAGATACGCAGTATTTT; CDR3aa: CSGQQGRGGDTQYF
v_gene: TRBV14; j_gene: TRBJ1-5; d_gene: TRBD1; abundance: -; len: 19; CDR3nt: TGTGCCAGCAGCCAAGATAGGGGCCAGGACAGGGTGAACAATCAGCCCCAGCATTTT; CDR3aa: CASSQDRGQDRVNNQPQHF
v_gene: TRBV2; j_gene: TRBJ1-6; d_gene: -; abundance: once; len: 15; CDR3nt: TGTGCCAGCAGGTTGCGGGGGTTCGATAATTCACCCCTCCACTTT; CDR3aa: CASRLRGFDNSPLHF
v_gene: TRBV5-1; j_gene: TRBJ2-7; d_gene: -; abundance: -; len: 14; CDR3nt: TGCGCCAGCAGCTTAGAACGAGTCGCGGGTGAGCAGTACTTC; CDR3aa: CASSLERVAGEQYF
v_gene: TRBV25-1; j_gene: TRBJ2-7; d_gene: TRBD1; abundance: -; len: 15; CDR3nt: TGTGCCAGCAGTGGAGGGACAGACACTTCCTACGAGCAGTACTTC; CDR3aa: CASSGGTDTSYEQYF
v_gene: TRBV5-6; j_gene: TRBJ2-7; d_gene: -; abundance: once; len: 15; CDR3nt: TGTGCCAGCAGCTTGGGCCCAGAACTATCCTACGAGCAGTACTTC; CDR3aa: CASSLGPELSYEQYF
v_gene: TRBV29-1; j_gene: TRBJ2-4; d_gene: -; abundance: few; len: 11; CDR3nt: TGCAGCGTTGAAAAAGGGAGCATTCAGTACTTC; CDR3aa: CSVEKGSIQYF
v_gene: TRBV9; j_gene: TRBJ1-5; d_gene: TRBD1; abundance: few; len: 15; CDR3nt: TGTGCCAGCAGTGCTACAGGGGGCGGCAATCAGCCCCAGCATTTT; CDR3aa: CASSATGGGNQPQHF
v_gene: TRBV6-1; j_gene: TRBJ2-7; d_gene: TRBD2; abundance: few; len: 14; CDR3nt: TGTGCCAGCAGTGGGGGGGGTTTCTCCTACGAGCAGTACTTC; CDR3aa: CASSGGGFSYEQYF
v_gene: TRBV6-6; j_gene: TRBJ1-5; d_gene: -; abundance: once; len: 13; CDR3nt: TGTGCCAGCAGTTCTCCTCGAAGAGGGCCCCAGCATTTT; CDR3aa: CASSSPRRGPQHF
v_gene: TRBV14; j_gene: TRBJ2-1; d_gene: -; abundance: -; len: 16; CDR3nt: TGTGCCAGCAGCCGTGGGGGGGGCCGTGTGTGGAATGAGCAGTTCTTC; CDR3aa: CASSRGGGRVWNEQFF
v_gene: TRBV4-1; j_gene: TRBJ2-7; d_gene: -; abundance: -; len: 15; CDR3nt: TGCGCCAGCAGCTGGCCGGGACAAACGACCTACGAGCAGTACTTC; CDR3aa: CASSWPGQTTYEQYF
v_gene: TRBV19; j_gene: TRBJ2-7; d_gene: TRBD1; abundance: -; len: 14; CDR3nt: TGTGCCAGTAGTATTGGCAGGGGGCTCTACGAGCAGTACTTC; CDR3aa: CASSIGRGLYEQYF
v_gene: TRBV30; j_gene: TRBJ2-7; d_gene: TRBD2; abundance: -; len: 14; CDR3nt: TGTGCCTCGAGCGGGGTGAGCTACTCCTACGAGCAGTACTTC; CDR3aa: CASSGVSYSYEQYF
v_gene: TRBV5-1; j_gene: TRBJ2-2; d_gene: TRBD1; abundance: -; len: 15; CDR3nt: TGCGCCAGCAGCCCCCGTGTACAGGGGAACGGGGAGCTGTTTTTT; CDR3aa: CASSPRVQGNGELFF
v_gene: TRBV28; j_gene: TRBJ2-5; d_gene: TRBD2; abundance: -; len: 15; CDR3nt: TGTGCCAGCAGTTTCCCAGCGGGGGGCAGGGAGACCCAGTACTTC; CDR3aa: CASSFPAGGRETQYF
v_gene: TRBV30; j_gene: TRBJ2-2; d_gene: -; abundance: -; len: 14; CDR3nt: TGTGCCTGGAGTGGTGTCACAAACACCGGGGAGCTGTTTTTT; CDR3aa: CAWSGVTNTGELFF
v_gene: TRBV9; j_gene: TRBJ2-1; d_gene: TRBD2; abundance: -; len: 15; CDR3nt: TGTGCCAGCAGCCGTAGCGGGGGGGATTCCAATGAGCAGTTCTTC; CDR3aa: CASSRSGGDSNEQFF
v_gene: TRBV7-9; j_gene: TRBJ1-1; d_gene: TRBD1; abundance: -; len: 12; CDR3nt: TGTGCCAGCAGCCGGGACAGCGGTGAAGCTTTCTTT; CDR3aa: CASSRDSGEAFF
v_gene: TRBV7-8; j_gene: TRBJ2-3; d_gene: -; abundance: once; len: 15; CDR3nt: TGTGCCAGCAGCTTAGCGGGGAGGCGGTTGGATACGCAGTATTTT; CDR3aa: CASSLAGRRLDTQYF
v_gene: TRBV2; j_gene: TRBJ2-5; d_gene: -; abundance: -; len: 15; CDR3nt: TGTGCCAGCAGTGATGAAGGGGCGTACCAAGAGACCCAGTACTTC; CDR3aa: CASSDEGAYQETQYF
v_gene: TRBV28; j_gene: TRBJ2-7; d_gene: TRBD1; abundance: -; len: 12; CDR3nt: TGTGCCAGCAGTCTTAGGGGGCTCGAGCAGTACTTC; CDR3aa: CASSLRGLEQYF
v_gene: TRBV6-1; j_gene: TRBJ2-3; d_gene: TRBD2; abundance: medium-sized; len: 15; CDR3nt: TGTGCCAGCAGTGCCGGCGGGGGGGCCTCAGATACGCAGTATTTT; CDR3aa: CASSAGGGASDTQYF
v_gene: TRBV6-1; j_gene: TRBJ2-5; d_gene: -; abundance: -; len: 15; CDR3nt: TGTGCCAGCAGTGATTATGGGGCAGGGAAAGAGACCCAGTACTTC; CDR3aa: CASSDYGAGKETQYF
v_gene: TRBV18; j_gene: TRBJ2-1; d_gene: TRBD2; abundance: -; len: 16; CDR3nt: TGTGCCAGCTCACCACCATACGGGGGGGTCGGCAATGAGCAGTTCTTC; CDR3aa: CASSPPYGGVGNEQFF
v_gene: TRBV6-5; j_gene: TRBJ1-5; d_gene: -; abundance: -; len: 14; CDR3nt: TGTGCCAGCAGGGGAGTGGATAGCAATCAGCCCCAGCATTTT; CDR3aa: CASRGVDSNQPQHF
v_gene: TRBV7-3; j_gene: TRBJ2-7; d_gene: TRBD2; abundance: -; len: 15; CDR3nt: TGTGCCAGCAGCGCCCCCGGGACTAACCCCTACGAGCAGTACTTC; CDR3aa: CASSAPGTNPYEQYF
v_gene: TRBV7-9; j_gene: TRBJ1-4; d_gene: -; abundance: -; len: 15; CDR3nt: TGTGCCAGCAGCCAATCGGAGGGAGCTGGTGAAAAACTGTTTTTT; CDR3aa: CASSQSEGAGEKLFF
v_gene: TRBV29-1; j_gene: TRBJ2-7; d_gene: TRBD1; abundance: few; len: 13; CDR3nt: TGCAGCGGTGGGACAGGGAGTTCCTACGAGCAGTACTTC; CDR3aa: CSGGTGSSYEQYF
v_gene: TRBV29-1; j_gene: TRBJ2-6; d_gene: -; abundance: -; len: 16; CDR3nt: TGCAGCGTCGCCGGGACATCGGACTCTGGGGCCAACGTCCTGACTTTC; CDR3aa: CSVAGTSDSGANVLTF